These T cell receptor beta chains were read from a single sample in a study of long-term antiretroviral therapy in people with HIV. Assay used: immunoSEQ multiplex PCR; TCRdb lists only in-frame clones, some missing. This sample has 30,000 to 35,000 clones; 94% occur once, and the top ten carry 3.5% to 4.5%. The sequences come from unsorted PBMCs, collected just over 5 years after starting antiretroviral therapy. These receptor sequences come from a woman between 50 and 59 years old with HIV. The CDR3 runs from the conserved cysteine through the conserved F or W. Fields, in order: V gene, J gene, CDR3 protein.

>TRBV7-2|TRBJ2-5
CASSSPRRETQYF
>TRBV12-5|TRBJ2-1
CASGLSRQLGYEQFF
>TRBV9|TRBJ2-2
CASSPQGNTGELFF
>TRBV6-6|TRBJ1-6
CASSTSGQGLSPLHF
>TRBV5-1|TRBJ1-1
CASSIGQRDTEAFF
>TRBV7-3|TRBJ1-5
CASSPQGGQPQHF
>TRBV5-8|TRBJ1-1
CASSSGSFAVEAFF
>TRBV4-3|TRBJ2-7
CASSQTATGAYEQYF
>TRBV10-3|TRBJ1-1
CAISPAGKADTEAFF
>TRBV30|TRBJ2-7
CAWSVRRNYEQYF
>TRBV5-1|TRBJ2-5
CASSGQGQETQYF
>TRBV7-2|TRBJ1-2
CASSLVGQSYGYTF
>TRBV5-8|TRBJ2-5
CASSLAPGHQETQYF
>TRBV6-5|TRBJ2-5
CASSYSNFQVAETQYF
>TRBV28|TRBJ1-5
CASSRRDSINQPQHF
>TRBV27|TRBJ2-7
CASSGRVNYEQYF
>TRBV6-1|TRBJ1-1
CASTRGPATEAFF
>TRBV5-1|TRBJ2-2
CASNSQGGGELFF
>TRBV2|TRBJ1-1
CASSRQGTHPNTEAFF
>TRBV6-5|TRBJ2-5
CASSYSPSGWQETQYF
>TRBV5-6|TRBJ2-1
CASSRGVYAGNEQFF
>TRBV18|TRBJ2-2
CASSPNLDITGELFF
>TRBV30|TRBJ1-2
CAWSVGGSGYTF
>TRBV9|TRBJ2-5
CASSVLAGDQETQYF
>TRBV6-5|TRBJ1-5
CASSYVENQPQHF
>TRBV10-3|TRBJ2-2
CAISAYTGQVVGELFF
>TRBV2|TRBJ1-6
CASRKGVDHSPLHF
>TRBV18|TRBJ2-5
CASSPGAQETQYF
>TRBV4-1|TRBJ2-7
CASSQDGRGQNEQYF
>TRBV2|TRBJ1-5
CASRDRQGGRNQPQHF
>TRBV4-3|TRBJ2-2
CASSQDQGGVTGELFF
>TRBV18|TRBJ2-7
CASSPNAQGDEQYF
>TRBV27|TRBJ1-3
CASSSRTASSGNTIYF
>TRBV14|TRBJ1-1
CASSQVVGAPEAFF
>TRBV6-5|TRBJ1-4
CASKWGTGGYEKLFF
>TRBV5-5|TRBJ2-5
CASSLEGRGAQYF
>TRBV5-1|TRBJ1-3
CASSLAGAGNTIYF
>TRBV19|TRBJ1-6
CASSSGLVNSPLHF